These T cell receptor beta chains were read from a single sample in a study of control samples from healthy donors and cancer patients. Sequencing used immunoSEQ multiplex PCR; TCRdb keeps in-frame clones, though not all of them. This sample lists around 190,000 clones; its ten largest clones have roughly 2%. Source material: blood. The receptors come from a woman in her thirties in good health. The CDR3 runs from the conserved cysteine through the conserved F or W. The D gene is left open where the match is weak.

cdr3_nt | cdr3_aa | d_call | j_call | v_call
TGTGCCAGCTCACCAGGAATACAGGGGGATTCACCCCTCCACTTT | CASSPGIQGDSPLHF | TRBD1 | TRBJ1-6 | TRBV18
TGTGCCAGCAGTGTCCGCCCAGGGGAAAACATTCAGTACTTC | CASSVRPGENIQYF | . | TRBJ2-4 | TRBV28
TGTGCCAGCAGCTTATCTGGCTCTGGGGCCAACGTCCTGACTTTC | CASSLSGSGANVLTF | . | TRBJ2-6 | TRBV7-9
TGTGCCAGCAGTTCGGACAGAGCTGGTAATTCACCCCTCCACTTT | CASSSDRAGNSPLHF | . | TRBJ1-6 | TRBV6-5
TGTGCCAGCAGCTCAGTGGGGCTATGGGAGACCCAGTACTTC | CASSSVGLWETQYF | . | TRBJ2-5 | TRBV5-4
TGCGCCAGCAGAGGGGGTTATGAGCAGTTCTTC | CASRGGYEQFF | . | TRBJ2-1 | TRBV5-1
TGTGCCAGCAGCCAAGATCCCCTATATGCCTATGGCTACACCTTC | CASSQDPLYAYGYTF | . | TRBJ1-2 | TRBV3-1/TRBV3-2
TGTGCCAGCAGCCAAGAGCTCCGGGGGCTAGATACGCAGTATTTT | CASSQELRGLDTQYF | . | TRBJ2-3 | TRBV4-2
TGTGCCAGCAGAACTCTCCGGGACGGGAACACTGAAGCTTTCTTT | CASRTLRDGNTEAFF | . | TRBJ1-1 | TRBV11-1
TGTGCCTGGAGGACTGATTCCTATGGCTACACCTTC | CAWRTDSYGYTF | . | TRBJ1-2 | TRBV30
TGTGCCAGCAGTTACTGGCGTTACAATCAGCCCCAGCATTTT | CASSYWRYNQPQHF | . | TRBJ1-5 | TRBV6-2/TRBV6-3
TGTGCCAGCAGCGTAGAAGCGGGTTTCCAAGAGACCCAGTACTTC | CASSVEAGFQETQYF | . | TRBJ2-5 | TRBV9
TGTGCCAGTATTGGACAGCCGATGAACACTGAAGCTTTCTTT | CASIGQPMNTEAFF | . | TRBJ1-1 | TRBV19
TGTGCCAGCAGCTTACAGGGTATAAGCAATCAGCCCCAGCATTTT | CASSLQGISNQPQHF | . | TRBJ1-5 | TRBV7-2
TGTGCCAGCAGTTACTCGGGGACAGGGAGTTCACCCCTCCACTTT | CASSYSGTGSSPLHF | TRBD1 | TRBJ1-6 | TRBV6-5